This is a list of T cell receptor beta chains from one sample in a study of blood T cell repertoires in COVID-19. Only in-frame clones appear in the TCRdb table, and some are missing; sequencing was by immunoSEQ multiplex PCR. This sample has about 120,000 clones, with around 80% found just once. The sequencing input was peripheral blood. The receptor set was obtained from a man aged 70-80 years with acute or convalescent COVID-19. The CDR3 runs from the conserved cysteine through the conserved F or W. The D gene is left open where the match is weak. Clone size appears in some rows only: once, few, many, or a class for an expanded clone.

abundance | len | j_gene | v_gene | d_gene | CDR3aa | CDR3nt
. | 18 | TRBJ1-2 | TRBV24-1 | . | CATSEGQPLGWGPCGYTF | TGTGCCACCAGTGAGGGACAACCTTTAGGCTGGGGGCCGTGCGGCTACACCTTC
. | 14 | TRBJ2-5 | TRBV18 | . | CASSPARVQETQYF | TGTGCCAGCTCACCTGCCCGGGTTCAAGAGACCCAGTACTTC
. | 15 | TRBJ2-7 | TRBV7-9 | . | CASSPRGHPEYEQYF | TGTGCCAGCAGCCCAAGGGGTCACCCGGAATACGAGCAGTACTTC
. | 15 | TRBJ2-1 | TRBV9 | . | CASSVDGKTYNEQFF | TGTGCCAGCAGCGTAGACGGGAAAACCTACAATGAGCAGTTCTTC
. | 15 | TRBJ2-7 | TRBV6-1 | TRBD1 | CASSEPGTGSDEQYF | TGTGCCAGCAGTGAACCCGGGACAGGGTCGGACGAGCAGTACTTC
. | 16 | TRBJ1-3 | TRBV25-1 | TRBD1 | CASSAGQGHSGNTIYF | TGTGCCAGCAGTGCCGGACAGGGCCACTCTGGAAACACCATATATTTT
. | 11 | TRBJ1-2 | TRBV25-1 | . | CASSEGQGYTF | TGTGCCAGCAGTGAGGGCCAGGGCTACACCTTC
. | 16 | TRBJ1-2 | TRBV14 | . | CASSQGTWGEAYGYTF | TGTGCCAGCAGCCAAGGCACCTGGGGGGAGGCCTATGGCTACACCTTC
few | 14 | TRBJ2-5 | TRBV6-5 | . | CASRGGGAGETQYF | TGTGCCAGCAGGGGTGGGGGGGCCGGAGAGACCCAGTACTTC
. | 12 | TRBJ2-7 | TRBV6-5 | TRBD1 | CATGQGAREQYF | TGTGCCACCGGACAGGGGGCAAGGGAGCAGTACTTC
. | 10 | TRBJ2-5 | TRBV20-1 | . | CSLAQETQYF | TGCAGTCTGGCCCAAGAGACCCAGTACTTC
once | 12 | TRBJ1-4 | TRBV28 | TRBD1 | CASTYRGEKLFF | TGTGCCAGCACGTACAGGGGAGAAAAACTGTTTTTT
. | 13 | TRBJ1-2 | TRBV5-1 | . | CASSTDGNYGYTF | TGCGCCAGCAGCACCGACGGGAACTATGGCTACACCTTC
few | 15 | TRBJ1-2 | TRBV19 | . | CASTVSGGHFYGYTF | TGTGCCAGTACAGTGTCGGGGGGCCACTTCTATGGCTACACCTTC
. | 13 | TRBJ1-2 | TRBV6-5 | . | CASSYSRGEGYTF | TGTGCCAGCAGTTACTCGCGCGGGGAAGGCTACACCTTC
. | 14 | TRBJ1-1 | TRBV5-6 | . | CASSPHNMNTEAFF | TGTGCCAGCAGCCCACATAACATGAACACTGAAGCTTTCTTT
. | 14 | TRBJ1-2 | TRBV4-1 | . | CASSQGGGSYGYTF | TGCGCCAGCAGCCAAGGGGGGGGCTCTTATGGCTACACCTTC
. | 15 | TRBJ2-4 | TRBV6-5 | TRBD2 | CASNPTSGGKNIQYF | TGTGCCAGCAACCCTACGAGCGGGGGGAAAAACATTCAGTACTTC
. | 17 | TRBJ1-2 | TRBV27 | TRBD1 | CASSSRNPGQVNYGYTF | TGTGCCAGCAGTTCCCGCAATCCGGGACAGGTGAACTATGGCTACACCTTC
. | 13 | TRBJ2-7 | TRBV3-1/TRBV3-2 | TRBD2 | CASTTSGRGEQYF | TGTGCCAGCACCACTAGCGGGAGAGGCGAGCAGTACTTC
many | 13 | TRBJ1-2 | TRBV2 | . | CASSIRQELGYTF | TGTGCCAGCAGCATCCGACAGGAGCTGGGCTACACCTTC
. | 14 | TRBJ2-7 | TRBV5-5 | . | CASSLGGRHDEQYF | TGTGCCAGCAGCTTGGGAGGAAGGCACGACGAGCAGTACTTC
. | 16 | TRBJ1-5 | TRBV28 | TRBD1 | CASSNPDRIGNQPQHF | TGTGCCAGCAGCAACCCGGACAGGATAGGGAATCAGCCCCAGCATTTT
. | 15 | TRBJ1-5 | TRBV2 | TRBD1 | CASRATGGEVQPQHF | TGTGCCAGCAGGGCGACAGGGGGAGAGGTTCAGCCCCAGCATTTT
. | 16 | TRBJ2-3 | TRBV9 | TRBD2 | CASSERTSGGRDTQYF | TGTGCCAGCAGCGAGCGGACTAGCGGGGGTCGGGATACGCAGTATTTT
. | 16 | TRBJ1-4 | TRBV28 | . | CASSTLPGSPEEKLFF | TGTGCCAGCAGTACGCTACCGGGGTCCCCGGAGGAAAAACTGTTTTTT